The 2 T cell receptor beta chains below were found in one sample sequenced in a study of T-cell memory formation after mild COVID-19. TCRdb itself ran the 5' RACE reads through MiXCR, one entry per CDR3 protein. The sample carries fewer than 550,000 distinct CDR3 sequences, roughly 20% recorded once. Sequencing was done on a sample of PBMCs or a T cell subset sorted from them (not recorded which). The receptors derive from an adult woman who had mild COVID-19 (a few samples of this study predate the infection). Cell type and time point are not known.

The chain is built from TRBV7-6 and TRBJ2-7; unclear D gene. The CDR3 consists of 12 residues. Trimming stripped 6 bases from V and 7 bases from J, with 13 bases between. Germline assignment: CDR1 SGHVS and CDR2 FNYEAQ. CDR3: CASSKTPREQYF. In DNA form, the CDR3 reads TGTGCCAGCAGTAAAACCCCCAGGGAGCAGTACTTC.

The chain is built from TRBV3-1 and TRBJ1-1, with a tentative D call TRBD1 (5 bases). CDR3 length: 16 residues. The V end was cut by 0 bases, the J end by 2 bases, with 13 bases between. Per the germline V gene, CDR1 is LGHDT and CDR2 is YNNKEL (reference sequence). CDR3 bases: TGTGCCAGCAGCCAAGATGGCAGGGTTCGTAACACTGAAGCTTTCTTT. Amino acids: CASSQDGRVRNTEAFF.